These 18 T cell receptor beta chains were sequenced from one sample in a study of cytomegalovirus exposure and HLA in healthy donors. The PCR used 60 Vbeta and 13 Jbeta primers. Repertoires were generated with immunoSEQ multiplex PCR, while TCRdb's copy carries only in-frame clones and drops some. The sample includes about 50,000 clones. Material: PBMCs. The receptor source for this set is a woman aged 18-29 years in good health and CMV-seronegative.

The chain couples TRBV13 to TRBJ1-2; tentatively, D is TRBD1 (5 bases). Germline V gives CDR1 PRHDT, CDR2 FYEKMQ (reference sequence). This CDR3 is 14 amino acids long. Trimming shortened V by 2 bases and J by 8 bases, and 15 bases separated the two germline ends. In DNA form, the CDR3 reads TGTGCCAGCAGCTTAAGAGAAGGGGCGGGGGGCTACACCTTC. Residues: CASSLREGAGGYTF.

This sequence joins TRBV18 and TRBJ1-5, with D perhaps matching TRBD1 (6 bases). This CDR3 is 13 amino acids long. Between the trimmed V and J ends, which lost 6 bases and 4 bases, there was a span of 10 bases. Looked up from germline, CDR1 is KGHSH and CDR2 is LQKENI. The CDR3 reads CASSTGQNQPQHF. The CDR3 DNA follows: TGTGCCAGCTCGACGGGACAAAATCAGCCCCAGCATTTT.

V is TRBV6-1 and J is TRBJ1-2, with unresolved D. The ends were cut back, 4 bases at V and 6 bases at J, with 15 bases in the middle. This CDR3 has 14 residues. From germline, CDR1 is MNHNS and CDR2 SASEGT. CDR3 DNA: TGTGCCAGCAGTGTTTCGGGGATAGAGAATGGCTACACCTTC. As protein: CASSVSGIENGYTF.

The chain employs TRBV5-4 and TRBJ2-7; D is perhaps TRBD2 (7 bases). Trimming took off 9 bases at V and 3 bases at J, with 25 bases between the two ends. This CDR3 comprises 16 residues. From germline, CDR1 is SGHNT and CDR2 YYREEE (reference sequence). In nucleotides, the CDR3 is TGTGCCACCCGTGAATCGGTGGCGGGGGCCGGCTACGAGCAGTACTTC. This codes for CATRESVAGAGYEQYF.

Comment on this clone: It is likely a read error, because the conserved phenylalanine at the end of the CDR3 is missing. It is unclear where the CDR3 begins or ends on the DNA, so no DNA is shown, and the CDR3 is as TCRdb lists it. The gene calls are TRBV12-5 and TRBJ2-2; the D segment call TRBD2 is taken from the table without a DNA check. Including both end residues, the CDR3 is 8 amino acids long. Germline CDR1 and CDR2: LGHNT and FRNRAP. CDR3: CASGSKAG.

The rearrangement joins TRBV6-5 to TRBJ1-2; no firm D call. The CDR3 sequence is 15 residues long. Germline values: CDR1 MNHEY, CDR2 SVGAGI. Trimming took 0 bases from V and 8 from J, leaving 16 bases between them. The CDR3 here is CASSYSRAIIGGYTF. The CDR3 DNA reads TGTGCCAGCAGTTACTCGAGGGCCATCATCGGAGGCTACACCTTC.

V usage is TRBV9 and J usage is TRBJ1-2, with TRBD1 identical over 7 bases. Trimming removed 4 bases from V and 0 bases from J; junction bases left unmatched: 3. Germline V gives CDR1 SGDLS, CDR2 YYNGEE. CDR3 length: 14 residues. Here the CDR3 reads CASSRTGTNYGYTF. Here the CDR3 DNA reads TGTGCCAGCAGCCGGACAGGAACTAACTATGGCTACACCTTC.

The rearrangement joins TRBV5-4 to TRBJ2-2; unclear D gene. The V and J ends lost 0 bases and 7 bases respectively, with 13 bases between them. The CDR3 runs 15 residues. Germline V lookup: CDR1 SGHNT, CDR2 YYREEE (reference sequence). CDR3 residues: CASSLEAESSGELFF. Written as DNA, the CDR3 is TGTGCCAGCAGCTTGGAGGCAGAGTCTAGCGGGGAGCTGTTTTTT. Based on the CDR3 plus reference TRBV5-4 and TRBJ2-2, the full variable domain is ETGVTQSPTHLIKTRGQQVTLRCSSQSGHNTVSWYQQALGQGPQFIFQYYREEENGRGNFPPRFSGLQFPNYSSELNVNALELDDSALYLCASSLEAESSGELFFGEGSRLTVL.

V is TRBV6-4 and J is TRBJ2-1; D may be TRBD2 (7 bases). Trimming left V 6 bases short and J 3 bases short, with 18 bases between. The CDR3 length is 16 residues. From germline, CDR1 is MRHNA and CDR2 SNTAGT. The DNA for the CDR3 is TGTGCCAGCAGCCCTCTGGGGGGGACACTCTACAATGAGCAGTTCTTC. Translating it yields CASSPLGGTLYNEQFF.

The V call is TRBV30, the J call TRBJ1-2, with 7 bases identical to TRBD1. V was clipped by 5 bases and J by 7 bases; unmatched bases: 7. Germline-derived CDR1 and CDR2 are GTSNPN and SVGIG (reference sequence). The CDR3 sequence is 12 residues long. CDR3 region: CAWHRGLGGYTF. CDR3 nucleotide sequence: TGTGCCTGGCACAGGGGTCTGGGTGGCTACACCTTC.

The genes are TRBV6-6 and TRBJ1-5; D uncertain. V lost 0 bases to trimming and J lost 8 bases, with 11 bases between them. Germline V gene sequence: CDR1 MNHNY, CDR2 SVGAGI (reference sequence). CDR3 size: 14 residues. CDR3 DNA sequence: TGTGCCAGCAGTTACTCGTACGGAGGCGAGCCCCAGCATTTT. It codes for CASSYSYGGEPQHF.

This chain links TRBV19 with TRBJ1-6; D ambiguous. The CDR3 has 13 amino acids. V gave up 3 bases and J gave up 9 bases, with 9 bases separating them. CDR1 and CDR2 (germline): LNHDA, SQIVND (reference sequence). The CDR3, as DNA: TGTGCCAGTAGTATCGTGTCCGGTTCACCCCTCCACTTT. It is translated as CASSIVSGSPLHF.

This chain links TRBV4-1 with TRBJ1-2, with D maybe TRBD1 (5 bases). The V end was cut by 0 bases, the J end by 6 bases, with 11 bases between. Per germline, CDR1 MGHRA and CDR2 YSYEKL. CDR3 length equals 14 residues. The CDR3 spells CASSQDRGGNGYTF. The DNA for the CDR3 is TGCGCCAGCAGCCAAGATCGGGGGGGAAATGGCTACACCTTC.

V is TRBV5-5 and J is TRBJ2-5, with 8 positions matching TRBD1. Germline trimming cut 6 bases from V and 2 bases from J; bases unmatched to any gene: 3. The CDR3 runs 13 residues. In germline, CDR1 is SGHKS, CDR2 YYEKEE (reference sequence). CDR3 in amino acids: CASKQGEQETQYF. CDR3 in DNA: TGTGCCAGCAAACAGGGGGAGCAAGAGACCCAGTACTTC.

CDR3 nucleotide sequence: TGCGCCAGCAGCGTCACGGGAGGTACTGAAGCTTTCTTT. Amino acid sequence: CASSVTGGTEAFF. The genes are TRBV5-1 and TRBJ1-1; D is ambiguous. The CDR3 has 13 residues. Trimming pared 4 bases from V and 5 bases from J, leaving 12 bases between. Germline V gene lookup returns CDR1 SGHRS and CDR2 YFSETQ.

The chain couples TRBV28 to TRBJ1-1; 7 bases are a match to TRBD1. This CDR3 region has 16 residues. Trimming took 6 bases from V and 3 from J; bases not matched to a gene: 13. Germline CDR1 MDHEN, CDR2 SYDVKM. The CDR3 DNA reads as TGTGCCAGCAGATTCGAGCCTTACAGGGGTGACACTGAAGCTTTCTTT. This gives the protein CASRFEPYRGDTEAFF.

This sequence joins TRBV5-1 and TRBJ1-4, with D tentatively TRBD1 (6 bases). V was cut by 2 bases and J by 0 bases, with 17 bases left in between. CDR1 and CDR2 from the germline V gene are SGHRS and YFSETQ. The length of the CDR3 is 18 residues. The CDR3 here is CASSFRAGANPTNEKLFF. CDR3 coding DNA: TGCGCCAGCAGCTTCCGAGCAGGGGCCAACCCAACTAATGAAAAACTGTTTTTT.

The chain links TRBV19 to TRBJ2-1; 14 bases line up with TRBD2. The V segment lost 7 bases and the J segment 4 bases; nucleotides outside the gene matches: 6. The CDR3 is made up of 16 amino acids. The germline gives CDR1 LNHDA, CDR2 SQIVND (reference sequence). The CDR3 is CASTPWTSGRYNEQFF. As DNA, the CDR3 is TGTGCCAGTACCCCATGGACTAGCGGGAGGTACAATGAGCAGTTCTTC.